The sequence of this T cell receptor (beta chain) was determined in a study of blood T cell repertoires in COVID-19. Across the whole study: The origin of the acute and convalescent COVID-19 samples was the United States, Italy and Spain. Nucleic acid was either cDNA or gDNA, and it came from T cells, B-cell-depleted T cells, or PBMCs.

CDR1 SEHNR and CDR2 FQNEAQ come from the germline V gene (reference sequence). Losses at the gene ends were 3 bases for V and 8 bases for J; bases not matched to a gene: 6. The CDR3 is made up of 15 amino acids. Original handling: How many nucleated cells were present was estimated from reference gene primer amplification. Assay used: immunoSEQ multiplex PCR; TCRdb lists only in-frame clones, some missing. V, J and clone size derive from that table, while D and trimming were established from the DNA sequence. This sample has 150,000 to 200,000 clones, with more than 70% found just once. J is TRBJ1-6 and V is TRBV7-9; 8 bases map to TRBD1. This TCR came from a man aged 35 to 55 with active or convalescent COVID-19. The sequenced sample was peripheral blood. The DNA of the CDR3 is TGTGCCAGCAGCTTGAATTCAGGGGGCTATTCACCCCTCCACTTT. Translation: CASSLNSGGYSPLHF.